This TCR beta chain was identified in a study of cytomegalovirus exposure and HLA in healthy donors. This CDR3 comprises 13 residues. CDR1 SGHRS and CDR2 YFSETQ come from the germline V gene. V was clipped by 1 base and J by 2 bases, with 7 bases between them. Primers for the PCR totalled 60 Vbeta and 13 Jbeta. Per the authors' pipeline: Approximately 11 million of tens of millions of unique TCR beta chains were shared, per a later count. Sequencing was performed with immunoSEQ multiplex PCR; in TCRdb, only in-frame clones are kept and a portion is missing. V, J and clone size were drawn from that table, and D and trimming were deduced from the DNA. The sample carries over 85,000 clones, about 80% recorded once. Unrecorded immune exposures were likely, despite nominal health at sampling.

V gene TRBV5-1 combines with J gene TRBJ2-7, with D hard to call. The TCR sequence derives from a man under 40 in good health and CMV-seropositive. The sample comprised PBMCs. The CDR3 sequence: CASSLPLAYEQYF. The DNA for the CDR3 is TGCGCCAGCAGCTTGCCGCTAGCCTACGAGCAGTACTTC.